The T cell receptor beta chain described here comes from a study of T cells expressing NK-cell markers. TCRdb re-called the 5' RACE reads, yielding one record per CDR3 amino acid sequence without DNA. The sample has some 150,000 distinct CDR3 sequences. CDR1 is ENHRY, CDR2 SYGVKD, per germline. CDR3 length: 16 residues. This chain connects TRBV10-3 to TRBJ2-7; TCRdb's D call of TRBD1 is untestable without DNA. This clonotype originated in a woman between 50 and 59 years old in good health. The sample consisted of blood T cells: a sorted CD56 or NKG2C T cell subset, CD4+ or CD8+ T cells, or bulk PBMC T cells (not recorded which). CDR3 sequence reads: CAISESIGGARYEQYF.